This TCR beta chain came from a study of metastatic and nonmetastatic thyroid tumors. Study-level information: Malignant and benign thyroid patients had repertoires compared in peripheral blood and tumor or nodule tissue. General study points: Malignant thyroid tumors reportedly had TCR beta diversity that was significantly higher than in benign nodules, in blood and tumor.

All patients were treatment-naive before thyroid surgery. In the source study's methods: Between-group CDR3 differences, defined by clinicopathological status, yielded a distant-metastasis classifier for papillary thyroid cancer. TCRdb reanalyzed the PCR reads with MiXCR. TCRdb's processing, not the study's, gives the V and J calls here. The sample carries 25,000 to 35,000 clones, about 15% recorded once. This clone was counted at least ten times. Antigen unknown. Germline V lookup: CDR1 LGHNA, CDR2 YNFKEQ. V was clipped by 3 bases and J by 8 bases, with 20 bases between them. The CDR3 loop spans 16 amino acids.

The chain recombines TRBV4-2 with TRBJ2-1; maybe TRBD2 (5 bases). The sequencing sample was made of blood. This sequence was found in a female donor with papillary thyroid cancer or a benign thyroid nodule (not recorded which). Some clones in this sample may be carry-over from other donors' samples. CDR3 nucleotide sequence: TGTGCCAGCAGCCAGAGGGAGAGTCTAGCCTCCGATGAGCAGTTCTTC. Translated: CASSQRESLASDEQFF.